Sequencing of this TCR beta chain was carried out in a study of T cell changes during pregnancy in multiple sclerosis. This clone has a single count. Libraries were prepared by immunoSEQ multiplex PCR; TCRdb keeps only in-frame clonotypes and omits some of them. The data contain under 130,000 clones, about nine tenths of them singletons. Germline values: CDR1 SGHKS, CDR2 YYEKEE (reference sequence). The CDR3 is 14 amino acids. J lost 5 bases, V lost 1 base, and 6 bases had no gene match. The chain recombines TRBV5-5 with TRBJ2-7; 7 positions agree with TRBD1. This sequence originates from a female donor with multiple sclerosis, enrolled in a pregnancy study. Sequences were derived from peripheral blood, sampled after pregnancy. Here the CDR3 DNA reads TGTGCCAGCAGCTTGTCACAGGGACAGAACGAGCAGTACTTC. Its protein product is CASSLSQGQNEQYF.